The entry below describes one T cell receptor beta chain. This specimen belongs to a study of blood T cells in healthy people across ages. Next came a second PCR, run for roughly 6 to 11 cycles, which used a sample-barcoded 5' primer along with a J-beta primer mix. TCRdb re-called the 5' RACE reads with MiXCR, one entry per CDR3 protein. Among around 800,000 distinct CDR3 sequences, roughly 46% were seen once, and the ten largest hold 15% to 20%. The receptor was derived from a man older than 75 in good health. Sequenced material: blood.

CDR3 DNA: TGTGCCTGGAGTGTAGCGGGGACTACCCAAGAGACCCAGTACTTC. Translation: CAWSVAGTTQETQYF. The chain is built from TRBV30 and TRBJ2-5, with TRBD2 identical over 7 bases. The CDR3 totals 15 residues. The germline V gene has CDR1 GTSNPN and CDR2 SVGIG (reference sequence). With V trimmed by 0 bases and J by 1 base, 5 bases remained unmatched.